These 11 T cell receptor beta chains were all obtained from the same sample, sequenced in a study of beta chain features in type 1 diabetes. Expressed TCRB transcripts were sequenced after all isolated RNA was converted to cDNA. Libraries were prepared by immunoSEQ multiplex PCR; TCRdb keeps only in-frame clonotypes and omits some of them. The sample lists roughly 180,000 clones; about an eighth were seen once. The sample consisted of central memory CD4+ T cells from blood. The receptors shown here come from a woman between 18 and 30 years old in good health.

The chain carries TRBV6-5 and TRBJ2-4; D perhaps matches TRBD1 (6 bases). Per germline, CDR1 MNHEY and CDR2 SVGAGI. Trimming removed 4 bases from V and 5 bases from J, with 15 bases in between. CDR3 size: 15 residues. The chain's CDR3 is CASSFYGQWENIQYF. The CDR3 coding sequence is TGTGCCAGCAGTTTTTACGGACAGTGGGAAAACATTCAGTACTTC.

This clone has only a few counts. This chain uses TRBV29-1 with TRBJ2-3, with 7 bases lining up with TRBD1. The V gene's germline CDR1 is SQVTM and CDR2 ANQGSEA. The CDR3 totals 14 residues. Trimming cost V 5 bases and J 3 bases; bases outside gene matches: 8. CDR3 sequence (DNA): TGCAGCGTTACGAGACTACAGGGGACAGATACGCAGTATTTT. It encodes CSVTRLQGTDTQYF.

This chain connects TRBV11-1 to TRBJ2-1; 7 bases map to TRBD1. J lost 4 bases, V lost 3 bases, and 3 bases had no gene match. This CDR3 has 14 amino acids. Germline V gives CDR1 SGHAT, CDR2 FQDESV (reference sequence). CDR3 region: CASSFEGAYNEQFF. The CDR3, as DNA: TGTGCCAGCAGCTTCGAGGGGGCGTACAATGAGCAGTTCTTC.

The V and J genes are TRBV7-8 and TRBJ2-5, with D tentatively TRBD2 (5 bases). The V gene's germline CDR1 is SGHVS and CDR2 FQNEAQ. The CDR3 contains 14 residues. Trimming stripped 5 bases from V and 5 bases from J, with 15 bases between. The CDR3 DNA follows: TGTGCCAGCAGCCTACTAGGACCAATGGAGACCCAGTACTTC. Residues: CASSLLGPMETQYF. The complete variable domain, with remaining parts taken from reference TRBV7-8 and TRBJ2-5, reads GAGVSQSPRYKVAKRGQDVALRCDPISGHVSLFWYQQALGQGPEFLTYFQNEAQLDKSGLPSDRFFAERPEGSVSTLKIQRTQQEDSAVYLCASSLLGPMETQYFGPGTRLLVL.

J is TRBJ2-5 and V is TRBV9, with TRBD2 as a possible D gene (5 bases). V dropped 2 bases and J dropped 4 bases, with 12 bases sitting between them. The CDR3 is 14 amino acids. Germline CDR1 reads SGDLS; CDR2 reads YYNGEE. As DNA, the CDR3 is TGTGCCAGCAGCGTCGCCGGGATAAGAGAGACCCAGTACTTC. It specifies CASSVAGIRETQYF.

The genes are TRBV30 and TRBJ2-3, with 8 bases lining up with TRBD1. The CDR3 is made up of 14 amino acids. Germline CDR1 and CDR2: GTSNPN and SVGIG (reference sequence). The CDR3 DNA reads TGTGCTTTCTGCAGGGGGCACAGCACAGATACGCAGTATTTT. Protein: CAFCRGHSTDTQYF. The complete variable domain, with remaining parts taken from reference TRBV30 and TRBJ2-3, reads SQTIHQWPATLVQPVGSPLSLECTVEGTSNPNLYWYRQAAGRGLQLLFYSVGIGQISSEVPQNLSASRPQDRQFILSSKKLLLSDSGFYLCAFCRGHSTDTQYFGPGTRLTVL.

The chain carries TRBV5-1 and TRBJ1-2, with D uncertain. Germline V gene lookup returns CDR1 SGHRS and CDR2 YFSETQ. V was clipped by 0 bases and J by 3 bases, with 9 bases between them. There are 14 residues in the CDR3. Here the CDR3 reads CASSLDARDYGYTF. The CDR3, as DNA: TGCGCCAGCAGCTTGGATGCGAGGGACTATGGCTACACCTTC.

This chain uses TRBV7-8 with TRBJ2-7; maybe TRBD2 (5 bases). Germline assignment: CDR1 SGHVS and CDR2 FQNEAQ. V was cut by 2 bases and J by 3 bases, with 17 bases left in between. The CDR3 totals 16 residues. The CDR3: CASSLRTQRGIYEQYF. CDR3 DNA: TGTGCCAGCAGCTTAAGAACCCAACGGGGTATCTACGAGCAGTACTTC.

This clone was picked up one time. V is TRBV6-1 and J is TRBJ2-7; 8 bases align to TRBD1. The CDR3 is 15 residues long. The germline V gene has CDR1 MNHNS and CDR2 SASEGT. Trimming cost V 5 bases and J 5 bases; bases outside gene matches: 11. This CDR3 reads CASSPGTGERDEQYF. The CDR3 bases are TGTGCCAGCAGTCCCGGGACAGGTGAGCGCGACGAGCAGTACTTC.

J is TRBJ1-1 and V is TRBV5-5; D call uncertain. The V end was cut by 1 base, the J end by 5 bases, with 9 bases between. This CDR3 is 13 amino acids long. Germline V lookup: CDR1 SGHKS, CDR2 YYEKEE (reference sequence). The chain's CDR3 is CASSLRVWTEAFF. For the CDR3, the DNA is TGTGCCAGCAGCTTGCGCGTGTGGACTGAAGCTTTCTTT.

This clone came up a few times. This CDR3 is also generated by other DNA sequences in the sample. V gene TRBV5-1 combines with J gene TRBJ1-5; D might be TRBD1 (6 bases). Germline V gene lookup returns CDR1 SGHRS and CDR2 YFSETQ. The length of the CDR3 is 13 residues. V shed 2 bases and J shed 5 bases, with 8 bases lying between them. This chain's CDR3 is CASSFSGDQPQHF. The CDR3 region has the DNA TGCGCCAGCAGCTTCTCAGGGGATCAGCCCCAGCATTTT.